This T cell receptor beta chain was documented in a study of T-cell memory formation after mild COVID-19. V lost 2 bases and J lost 7, with 14 bases in between. This CDR3 has 14 residues. Germline V gives CDR1 SGHTA, CDR2 FQGNSA. Libraries for TCRalpha and TCRbeta carried sample barcodes and unique molecular identifiers via 5'RACE. TCRdb redid the calling of the 5' RACE reads with MiXCR, one entry per CDR3 protein. This sample carries tens of thousands of distinct CDR3 sequences, 5% to 7% of them seen once, and the ten largest clones take 0.81%. This clonotype showed up many times. Its antigen is as yet unknown. Findings and limits, study-wide: The authors left the SARS-CoV-2 specificity of second-wave clones peaking on day 37 unconfirmed. Clones contracting across day 15 to 85 had a balanced CD4/CD8 profile; later expanding clones leaned CD4+.

Sequencing input: PBMCs or a T cell subset sorted from them (not recorded which). The chain couples TRBV7-2 to TRBJ1-2, with D tentatively TRBD1 (5 bases). This sequence originates from an adult who had mild COVID-19 (a few samples of this study predate the infection). Cell type and time point are not known. The CDR3 coding sequence is TGTGCCAGCAGCTTACGGGGGACGGCTCGTGGCTACACCTTC. Translating gives CASSLRGTARGYTF.